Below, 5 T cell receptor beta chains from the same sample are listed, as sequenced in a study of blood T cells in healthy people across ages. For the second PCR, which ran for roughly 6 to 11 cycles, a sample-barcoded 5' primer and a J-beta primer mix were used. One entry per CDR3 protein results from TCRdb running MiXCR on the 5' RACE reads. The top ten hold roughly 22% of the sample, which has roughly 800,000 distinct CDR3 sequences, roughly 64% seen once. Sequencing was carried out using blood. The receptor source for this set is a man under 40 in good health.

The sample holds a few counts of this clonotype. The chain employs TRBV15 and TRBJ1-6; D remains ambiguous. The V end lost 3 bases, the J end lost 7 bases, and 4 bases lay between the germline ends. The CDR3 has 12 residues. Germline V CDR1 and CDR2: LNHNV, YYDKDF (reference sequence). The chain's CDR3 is CATSRENSPLHF. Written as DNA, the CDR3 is TGTGCCACCAGCAGGGAGAATTCACCCCTCCACTTT.

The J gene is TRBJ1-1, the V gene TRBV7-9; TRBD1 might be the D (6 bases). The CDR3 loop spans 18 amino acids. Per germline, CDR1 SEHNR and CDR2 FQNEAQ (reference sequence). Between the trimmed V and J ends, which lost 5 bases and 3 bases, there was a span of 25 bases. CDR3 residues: CASSGDGQFSLLDTEAFF. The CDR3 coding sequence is TGTGCCAGCAGCGGTGACGGACAGTTCTCTCTCCTAGACACTGAAGCTTTCTTT.

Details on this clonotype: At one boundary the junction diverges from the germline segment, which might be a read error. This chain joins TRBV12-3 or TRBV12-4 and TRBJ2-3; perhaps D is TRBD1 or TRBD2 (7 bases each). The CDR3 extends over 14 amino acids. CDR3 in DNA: TGTGCCTGCAGTTTCAGGGGGGGCGGAGATACGGAGTATTTT. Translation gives CACSFRGGGDTEYF.

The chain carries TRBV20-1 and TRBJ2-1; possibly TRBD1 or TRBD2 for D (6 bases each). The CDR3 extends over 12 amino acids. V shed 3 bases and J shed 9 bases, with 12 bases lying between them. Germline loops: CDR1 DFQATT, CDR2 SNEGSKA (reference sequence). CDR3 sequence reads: CSARMRDIEQFF. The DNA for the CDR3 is TGCAGTGCTAGGATGCGGGACATTGAGCAGTTCTTC.

The CDR3 DNA reads as TGCAGTGCTCCCAGGCCCCTCAGGGTAGGGTCCCTCGAGCAGTACTTC. This encodes CSAPRPLRVGSLEQYF. This chain joins TRBV20-1 and TRBJ2-7, with a tentative D call TRBD1 (5 bases). CDR1 DFQATT and CDR2 SNEGSKA come from the germline V gene (reference sequence). CDR3 length equals 16 residues. V lost 5 bases to trimming and J lost 6 bases, with 26 bases between them.